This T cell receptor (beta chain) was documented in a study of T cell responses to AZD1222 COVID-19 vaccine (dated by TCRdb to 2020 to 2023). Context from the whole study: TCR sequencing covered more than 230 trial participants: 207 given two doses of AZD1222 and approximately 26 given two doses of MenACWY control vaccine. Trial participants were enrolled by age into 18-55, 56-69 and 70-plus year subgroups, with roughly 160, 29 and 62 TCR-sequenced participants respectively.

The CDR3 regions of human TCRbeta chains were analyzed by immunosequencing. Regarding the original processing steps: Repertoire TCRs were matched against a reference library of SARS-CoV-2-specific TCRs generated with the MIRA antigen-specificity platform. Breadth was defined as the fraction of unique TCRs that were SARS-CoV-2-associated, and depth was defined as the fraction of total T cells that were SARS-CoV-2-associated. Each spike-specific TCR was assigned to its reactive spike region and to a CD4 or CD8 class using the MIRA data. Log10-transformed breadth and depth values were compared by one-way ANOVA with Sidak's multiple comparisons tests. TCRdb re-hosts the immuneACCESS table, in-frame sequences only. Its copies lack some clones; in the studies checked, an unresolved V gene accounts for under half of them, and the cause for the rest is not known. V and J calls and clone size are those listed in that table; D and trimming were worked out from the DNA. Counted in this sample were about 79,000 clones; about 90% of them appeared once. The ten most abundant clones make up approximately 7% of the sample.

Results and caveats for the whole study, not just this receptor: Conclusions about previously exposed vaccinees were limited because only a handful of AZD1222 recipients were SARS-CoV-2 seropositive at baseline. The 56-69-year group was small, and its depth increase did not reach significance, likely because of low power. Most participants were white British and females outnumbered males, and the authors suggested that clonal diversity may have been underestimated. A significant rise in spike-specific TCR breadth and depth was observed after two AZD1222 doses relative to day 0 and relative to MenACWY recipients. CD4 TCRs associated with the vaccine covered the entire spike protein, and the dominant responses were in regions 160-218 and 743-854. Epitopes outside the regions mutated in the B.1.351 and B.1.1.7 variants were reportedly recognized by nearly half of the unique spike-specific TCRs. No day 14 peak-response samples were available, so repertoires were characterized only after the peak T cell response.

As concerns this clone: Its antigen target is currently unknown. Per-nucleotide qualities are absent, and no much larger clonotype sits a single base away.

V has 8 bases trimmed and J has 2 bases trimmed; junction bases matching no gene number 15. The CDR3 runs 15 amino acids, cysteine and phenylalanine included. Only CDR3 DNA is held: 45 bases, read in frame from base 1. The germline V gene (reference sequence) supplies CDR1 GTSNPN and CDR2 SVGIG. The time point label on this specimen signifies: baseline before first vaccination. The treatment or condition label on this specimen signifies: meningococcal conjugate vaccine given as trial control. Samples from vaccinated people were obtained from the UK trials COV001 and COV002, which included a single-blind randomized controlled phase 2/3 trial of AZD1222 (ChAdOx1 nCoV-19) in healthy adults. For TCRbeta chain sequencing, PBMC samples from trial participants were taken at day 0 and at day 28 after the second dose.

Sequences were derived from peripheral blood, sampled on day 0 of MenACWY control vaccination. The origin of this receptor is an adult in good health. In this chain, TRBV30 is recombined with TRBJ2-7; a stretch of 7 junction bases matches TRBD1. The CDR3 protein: CASQPRDRRTYEQYF. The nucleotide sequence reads TGTGCCAGCCAGCCCCGGGACAGAAGGACCTACGAGCAGTACTTC.